This TCR beta chain was recorded in a study of T cells expressing NK-cell markers. Background on the study: Cells sorted as CD3+CD56+NKG2C+, CD3+CD56+NKG2C- and CD3+CD56-NKG2C+ T cells supplied the TCR beta repertoires. The eight sequenced donors comprised seven who were HCMV-seropositive and one who was seronegative. Broader study findings: Of the CD8+ T cell pool in several donors, about 1.0-8% was accounted for by dominant NKG2C+ clonotypes.

It was by 5'RACE template switching with UMIs that TCR beta cDNA was made. TCRdb processed the 5' RACE reads again and assigns one entry to each CDR3 protein, with no DNA. The sample totals approximately 110,000 distinct CDR3 sequences. A remark on this clonotype: Its antigen is unknown.

The CDR3 length is 15 residues. CDR1 is LNHDA and CDR2 is SQIVND in the germline V gene (reference sequence). Sample: blood T cells: a sorted CD56 or NKG2C T cell subset, CD4+ or CD8+ T cells, or bulk PBMC T cells (not recorded which). This clonotype originated in a woman aged 18 to 75 in good health. V and J are TRBV19 and TRBJ2-3. The CDR3 sequence: CASSIEGSSTDTQYF.